In its sample, the clone carrying this TCR beta chain was seen many times. This sample is drawn from a study of T-cell memory formation after mild COVID-19. Study details: Largely, the TCR clusters proved donor specific.

Trimming removed 0 bases from V and 4 bases from J, with 15 bases in between. Germline V gene lookup returns CDR1 LGHNA and CDR2 YNFKEQ. This CDR3 spans 17 amino acids. Barcoded TCR alpha and TCR beta cDNA libraries with UMIs came from 5'RACE using constant-segment primers. TCRdb reprocessed the 5' RACE reads via MiXCR and lists one record per CDR3 protein. The sample includes approximately 350,000 distinct CDR3 sequences, over 10% of them seen just once. V and J are TRBV4-2 and TRBJ2-2, with a possible D match to TRBD1 (6 bases). The sequenced sample was PBMCs or a T cell subset sorted from them (not recorded which). The receptor's source is a man between 18 and 35 years old who had mild COVID-19 (a few samples of this study predate the infection). Cell type and time point are not known. Written as DNA, the CDR3 is TGTGCCAGCAGCCAAGATACGCTGGGGGCGGGCACCGGGGAGCTGTTTTTT. Its protein product is CASSQDTLGAGTGELFF.